Listed below are T cell receptor beta chains from one sample, sequenced in a study of T-cell memory formation after mild COVID-19. TCRdb passed the 5' RACE reads through MiXCR, listing each CDR3 protein once. The sample includes approximately 240,000 distinct CDR3 sequences, about 17% seen only once; the top ten take approximately 3.5%. The sample consisted of PBMCs or a T cell subset sorted from them (not recorded which). These receptor sequences come from a man between 18 and 29 years old who had mild COVID-19 (a few samples of this study predate the infection). Cell type and time point are not known. CDR3s leave out the opening cysteine and the closing phenylalanine or tryptophan. Each record gives: J gene, clone size, V gene, CDR3 protein. Not every row has a clone size; where given, it reads once, few, many or a size class.

TRBJ1-2 few TRBV20-1 SAGGRRTNYGYT
TRBJ2-3 - TRBV11-2 ASSSRDLTDTQY
TRBJ1-4 few TRBV5-1 ASSFRGFGEKLF
TRBJ1-2 - TRBV20-1 SARDRTGTGEGYT
TRBJ2-7 - TRBV6-2/TRBV6-3 ASSYWTGSSSYEQY
TRBJ2-3 few TRBV27 ASSQTGTGFLHTQY
TRBJ2-2 few TRBV7-3 ASSPRQGGTGELF
TRBJ1-1 few TRBV18 ASSPGGRNTEAF
TRBJ1-4 - TRBV4-3 ASSQVATGGSEKLF
TRBJ1-2 few TRBV27 ASSFVPGGNYGYT
TRBJ1-5 - TRBV7-9 ASSLDGSQPQH
TRBJ1-5 - TRBV18 ASSPHRDQPQH
TRBJ1-5 few TRBV20-1 SAQSGNQPQH
TRBJ1-2 many TRBV3-1 ASSPGHYGYT
TRBJ1-3 - TRBV6-5 ASRTPGTAGNTIY
TRBJ2-5 few TRBV12-3/TRBV12-4 ASSPAGMRGRETQY
TRBJ2-7 many TRBV7-2 ASSLESGTGTEQY
TRBJ1-3 - TRBV4-3 ASSEGPFSGNTIY
TRBJ2-3 many TRBV11-2 ASSFAGTRGDTQY
TRBJ1-2 - TRBV27 ASSPDRGQRGYT
TRBJ2-3 few TRBV12-3/TRBV12-4 ASSFLIGLSGDTQY
TRBJ2-1 few TRBV2 ASSELLAVIDEQF
TRBJ2-1 few TRBV12-3/TRBV12-4 ASSDDKISSYNEQF
TRBJ2-7 - TRBV7-2 ASSSSEGAYEQY
TRBJ1-1 few TRBV20-1 SARGAAGNTEAF
TRBJ1-5 many TRBV5-8 ASSLVYSNQPQH
TRBJ1-6 - TRBV4-3 ASRDGYSSYNSPLH
TRBJ2-1 - TRBV7-3 ASSYGQYNEQF